The entry below gives a single TCR beta chain sequence along with its context. The entry originates in a study of blood T cell repertoires in COVID-19. Repertoires were generated with immunoSEQ multiplex PCR, while TCRdb's copy carries only in-frame clones and drops some. The data hold some 290,000 clones, with 90% observed a single time. The CDR3 is 13 residues long. The V gene lost 7 bases and the J gene lost 9 bases, with 16 bases spanning the gap. Per the germline V gene, CDR1 is SGHAT and CDR2 is FQNNGV. This chain joins TRBV11-2 and TRBJ2-1, with a possible D match to TRBD2 (5 bases). Specimen: peripheral blood. The TCR sequence derives from a woman in her forties with COVID-19, enrolled during active disease. Here the CDR3 reads CASNPERTGEQFF. As DNA, the CDR3 is TGTGCCAGCAACCCCGAGCGGACGGGTGAGCAGTTCTTC.